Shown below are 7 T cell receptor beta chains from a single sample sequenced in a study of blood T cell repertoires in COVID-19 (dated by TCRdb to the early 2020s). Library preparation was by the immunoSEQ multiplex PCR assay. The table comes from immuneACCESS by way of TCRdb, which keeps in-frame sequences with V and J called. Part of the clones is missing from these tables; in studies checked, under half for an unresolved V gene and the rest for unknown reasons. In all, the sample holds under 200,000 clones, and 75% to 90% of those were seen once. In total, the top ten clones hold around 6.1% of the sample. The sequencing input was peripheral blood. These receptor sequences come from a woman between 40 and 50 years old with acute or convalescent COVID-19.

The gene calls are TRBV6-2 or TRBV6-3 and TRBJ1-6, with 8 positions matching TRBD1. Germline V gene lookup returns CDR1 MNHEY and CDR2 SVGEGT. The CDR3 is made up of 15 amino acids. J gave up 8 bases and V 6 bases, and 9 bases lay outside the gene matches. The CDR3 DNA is TGTGCCAGCAGCAAAGGACAGGGCGGGTATTCACCCCTCCACTTT. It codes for CASSKGQGGYSPLHF.

The CDR3 sequence is CASSLARTSYEQYF. CDR3 coding DNA: TGTGCCAGCAGCTTAGCGCGGACAAGTTACGAGCAGTACTTC. The genes are TRBV7-9 and TRBJ2-7, with D possibly being TRBD1 (5 bases). Germline values: CDR1 SEHNR, CDR2 FQNEAQ (reference sequence). Deletions cut 0 bases from V and 4 bases from J, with 10 bases between. This CDR3 spans 14 amino acids.

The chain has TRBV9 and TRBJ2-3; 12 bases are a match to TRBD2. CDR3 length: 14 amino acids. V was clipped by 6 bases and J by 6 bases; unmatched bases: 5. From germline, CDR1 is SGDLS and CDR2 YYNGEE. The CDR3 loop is CASTSGGARDTQYF. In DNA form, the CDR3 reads TGTGCCAGCACTAGCGGGGGGGCCCGGGATACGCAGTATTTT.

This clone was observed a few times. CDR3 protein: CATRFRSTEAFF. As DNA, the CDR3 is TGTGCCACCAGGTTCCGGAGCACTGAAGCTTTCTTT. The chain joins TRBV12-3 or TRBV12-4 to TRBJ1-1, with no clear D. Trimming pared 10 bases from V and 4 bases from J, leaving 13 bases between. The CDR3 contains 12 residues.

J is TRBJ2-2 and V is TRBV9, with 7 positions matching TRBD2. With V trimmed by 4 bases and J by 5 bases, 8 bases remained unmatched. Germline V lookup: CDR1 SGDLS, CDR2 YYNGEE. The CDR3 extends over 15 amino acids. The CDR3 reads CASSPPSGITGELFF. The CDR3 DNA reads TGTGCCAGCAGCCCTCCGAGCGGGATTACCGGGGAGCTGTTTTTT.

CDR3 bases: TGTGCCAGCAGGGCACCTCGGGGGTCTAATGAAAAACTGTTTTTT. Its protein product is CASRAPRGSNEKLFF. This sequence joins TRBV28 and TRBJ1-4; D perhaps matches TRBD1 (5 bases). The V end lost 6 bases, the J end lost 3 bases, and 14 bases lay between the germline ends. The CDR3 covers 15 residues. Germline V gives CDR1 MDHEN, CDR2 SYDVKM.

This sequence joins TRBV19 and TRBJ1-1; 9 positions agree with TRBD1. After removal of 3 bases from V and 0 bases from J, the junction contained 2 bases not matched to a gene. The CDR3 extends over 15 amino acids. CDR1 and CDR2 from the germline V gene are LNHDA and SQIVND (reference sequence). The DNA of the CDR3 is TGTGCCAGTAGTATGGGACAGGGCCTGAACACTGAAGCTTTCTTT. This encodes CASSMGQGLNTEAFF. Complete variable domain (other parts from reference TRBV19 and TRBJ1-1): DGGITQSPKYLFRKEGQNVTLSCEQNLNHDAMYWYRQDPGQGLRLIYYSQIVNDFQKGDIAEGYSVSREKKESFPLTVTSAQKNPTAFYLCASSMGQGLNTEAFFGQGTRLTVV.